This T cell receptor beta chain came from a study of T cell repertoires in cytomegalovirus infection. Between the trimmed V and J ends, which lost 6 bases and 1 base, there was a span of 15 bases. The length of the CDR3 is 14 residues. The germline gives CDR1 SQVTM, CDR2 ANQGSEA. TCRdb passed the reads through MiXCR, listing each CDR3 protein once. The sample includes just under 550,000 distinct CDR3 sequences, more than 25% of them seen just once. The sample was PBMCs. V usage is TRBV29-1 and J usage is TRBJ1-1; possible D gene TRBD1, 5 bases. The sequence derives from a human donor in good health (CMV status not recorded). Some clones in this sample may be carry-over from other donors' samples. The CDR3 region has the DNA TGCAGCGTGGGGGGGGACGGACAGAACACTGAAGCTTTCTTT. Protein sequence: CSVGGDGQNTEAFF.